Following are 7 T cell receptor beta chains from one sample sequenced in a study of T cells after yellow fever vaccination. MiXCR, run by TCRdb on the 5' RACE reads, gives a single entry per CDR3 protein. The sample includes 450,000 to 600,000 distinct CDR3 sequences, roughly a sixth of them seen just once. The specimen comprised PBMCs, sampled 5 to 6 days after the first yellow fever vaccination. These receptors all come from a man younger than 35 who received the YFV17D yellow fever vaccine.

This chain links TRBV4-1 with TRBJ2-5; the match to TRBD2 covers 10 bases. Germline lookup yields CDR1 MGHRA and CDR2 YSYEKL. With V trimmed by 1 base and J by 1 base, 3 bases remained unmatched. The CDR3 is 16 residues long. The CDR3 nucleotides are TGCGCCAGCAGCCAAGCATTAGCGGGGGGCCAAGAGACCCAGTACTTC. It yields the protein CASSQALAGGQETQYF.

This clonotype was seen at least ten times. The gene calls are TRBV7-9 and TRBJ2-1; no firm D call. Looked up from germline, CDR1 is SEHNR and CDR2 is FQNEAQ (reference sequence). The CDR3 totals 14 residues. Trimming cost V 1 base and J 4 bases, with 8 bases left between them. CDR3 in amino acids: CASSLEPSYNEQFF. The CDR3 DNA reads TGTGCCAGCAGCTTAGAGCCCTCGTACAATGAGCAGTTCTTC.

The chain carries TRBV12-5 and TRBJ2-1, with D perhaps TRBD1 or TRBD2 (5 bases each). The length of the CDR3 is 17 residues. Germline-derived CDR1 and CDR2 are LGHNT and FRNRAP. Between the trimmed V and J ends, which lost 0 bases and 8 bases, there was a span of 20 bases. CDR3 loop: CASGLVVGTLPEDEQFF. For the CDR3, the DNA is TGTGCTAGTGGTTTGGTCGTCGGGACCCTACCAGAGGATGAGCAGTTCTTC.

This clonotype turned up a few times. The chain combines TRBV4-3 with TRBJ2-3, with D uncertain. This CDR3 contains 16 residues. With 1 base removed from V and 0 bases from J, the gap between germline ends came to 11 bases. Germline values: CDR1 LGHNA, CDR2 YSLEER. This CDR3 is CASSQAGPPSTDTQYF. The CDR3 DNA is TGCGCCAGCAGCCAAGCTGGACCCCCTAGCACAGATACGCAGTATTTT.

CDR3 amino acids: CASSVAGAQETQYF. CDR3 nucleotide sequence: TGTGCCAGCAGTGTAGCAGGGGCCCAAGAGACCCAGTACTTC. The V and J genes are TRBV2 and TRBJ2-5; a weak D match, TRBD1 (6 bases). CDR3 length: 14 residues. Germline V gene lookup returns CDR1 SNHLY and CDR2 FYNNEI. V was cut by 4 bases and J by 1 base, with 10 bases left in between.

This clonotype was observed a handful of times. The chain employs TRBV11-2 and TRBJ2-3; D is unclear. Trimming left V 5 bases short and J 8 bases short, with 11 bases between. Germline CDR1 and CDR2: SGHAT and FQNNGV. The CDR3 spans 12 residues. The CDR3: CASSRDRGTQYF. In nucleotides, the CDR3 is TGTGCCAGCAGCCGTGATAGAGGTACGCAGTATTTT. The full variable domain, rest sourced from reference TRBV11-2 and TRBJ2-3, is EAGVAQSPRYKIIEKRQSVAFWCNPISGHATLYWYQQILGQGPKLLIQFQNNGVVDDSQLPKDRFSAERLKGVDSTLKIQPAKLEDSAVYLCASSRDRGTQYFGPGTRLTVL.

The CDR3 DNA follows: TGCGCCAGCAGCCAGACAGCGGGGGGGCCGACAGATACGCAGTATTTT. Protein sequence: CASSQTAGGPTDTQYF. The V call is TRBV5-1, the J call TRBJ2-3, with 10 bases aligning to TRBD2. After removal of 4 bases from V and 3 bases from J, the junction contained 8 bases not matched to a gene. Germline assignment: CDR1 SGHRS and CDR2 YFSETQ. The CDR3 is 16 amino acids.